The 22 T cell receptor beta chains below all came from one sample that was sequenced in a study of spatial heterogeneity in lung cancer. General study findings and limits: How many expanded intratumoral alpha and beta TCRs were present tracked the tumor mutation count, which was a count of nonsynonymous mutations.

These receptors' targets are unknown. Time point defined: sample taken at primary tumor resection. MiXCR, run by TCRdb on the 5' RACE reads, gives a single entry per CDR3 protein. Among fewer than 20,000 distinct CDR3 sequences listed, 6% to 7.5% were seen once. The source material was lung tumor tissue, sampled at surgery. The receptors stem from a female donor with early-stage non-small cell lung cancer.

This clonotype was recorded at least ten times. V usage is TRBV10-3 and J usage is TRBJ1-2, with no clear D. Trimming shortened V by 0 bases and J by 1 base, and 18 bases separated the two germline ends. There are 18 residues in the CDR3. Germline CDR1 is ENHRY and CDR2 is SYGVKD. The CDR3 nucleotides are TGTGCCATCAGTGAGTCGACCCAGATGGCTCCCTTTAACTATGGCTACACCTTC. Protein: CAISESTQMAPFNYGYTF.

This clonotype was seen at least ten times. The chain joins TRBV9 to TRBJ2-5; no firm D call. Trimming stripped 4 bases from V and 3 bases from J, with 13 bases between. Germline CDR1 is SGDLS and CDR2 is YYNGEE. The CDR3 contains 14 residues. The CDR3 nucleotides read TGTGCCAGCAGCTCCGGCGGTGGGGAAGAGACCCAGTACTTC. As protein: CASSSGGGEETQYF.

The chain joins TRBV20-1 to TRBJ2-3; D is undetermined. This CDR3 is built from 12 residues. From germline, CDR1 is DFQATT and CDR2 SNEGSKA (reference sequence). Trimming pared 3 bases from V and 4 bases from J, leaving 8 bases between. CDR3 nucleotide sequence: TGCAGTGCTAGCGGGCGCGCAGATACGCAGTATTTT. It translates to CSASGRADTQYF.

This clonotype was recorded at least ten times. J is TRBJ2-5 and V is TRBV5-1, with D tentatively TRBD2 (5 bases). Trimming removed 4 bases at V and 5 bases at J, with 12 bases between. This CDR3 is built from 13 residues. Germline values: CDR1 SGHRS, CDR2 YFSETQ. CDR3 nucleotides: TGCGCCAGCAGCCCGGGTCCGGGGGAGACCCAGTACTTC. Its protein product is CASSPGPGETQYF.

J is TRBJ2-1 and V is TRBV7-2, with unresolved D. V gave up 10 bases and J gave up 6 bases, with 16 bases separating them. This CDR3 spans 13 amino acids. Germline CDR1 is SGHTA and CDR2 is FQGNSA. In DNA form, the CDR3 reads TGTGCCACGAGCCAGCAAGTCGGCAATGAGCAGTTCTTC. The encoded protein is CATSQQVGNEQFF.

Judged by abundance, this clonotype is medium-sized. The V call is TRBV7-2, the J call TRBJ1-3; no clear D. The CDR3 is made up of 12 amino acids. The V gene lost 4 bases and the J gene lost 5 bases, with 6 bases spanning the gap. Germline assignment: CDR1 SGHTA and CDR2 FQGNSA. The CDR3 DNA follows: TGTGCCAGCAGCTCGGAACGAAACACCATATATTTT. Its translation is CASSSERNTIYF.

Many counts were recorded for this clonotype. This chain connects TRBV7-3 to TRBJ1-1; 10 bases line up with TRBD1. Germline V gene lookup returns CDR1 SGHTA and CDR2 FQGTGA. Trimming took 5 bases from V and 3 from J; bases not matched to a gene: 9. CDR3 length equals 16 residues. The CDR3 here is CASSERDRGSYTEAFF. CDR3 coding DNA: TGTGCCAGCAGCGAACGGGACAGGGGCTCTTACACTGAAGCTTTCTTT.

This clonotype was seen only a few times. CDR3 DNA sequence: TGCAGCGTTGAAAAGATTGGGACCCGACTAGGGGGCTACACCTTC. Its translation is CSVEKIGTRLGGYTF. The rearrangement links TRBV29-1 to TRBJ1-2, with D perhaps TRBD1 (5 bases). V was trimmed by 2 bases and J by 8 bases, leaving 21 bases between them. Germline V gene sequence: CDR1 SQVTM, CDR2 ANQGSEA. The CDR3 extends over 15 amino acids.

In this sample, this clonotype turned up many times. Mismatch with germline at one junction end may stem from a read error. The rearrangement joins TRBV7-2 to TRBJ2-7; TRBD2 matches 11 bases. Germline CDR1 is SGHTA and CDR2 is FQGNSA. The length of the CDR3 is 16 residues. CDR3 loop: CASSLAGTSGHYEQYF. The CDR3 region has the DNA TGTGCCAGCAGCCTAGCCGGGACTAGCGGACACTACGAGCAGTACTTC.

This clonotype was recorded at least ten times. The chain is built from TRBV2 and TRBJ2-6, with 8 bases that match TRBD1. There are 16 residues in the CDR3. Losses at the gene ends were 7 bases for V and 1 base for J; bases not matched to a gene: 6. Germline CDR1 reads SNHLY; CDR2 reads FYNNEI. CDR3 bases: TGTGCCAGCACTCTGGACAGGGAGTCTGGGGCCAACGTCCTGACTTTC. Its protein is CASTLDRESGANVLTF. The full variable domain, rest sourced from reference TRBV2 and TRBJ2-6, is EPEVTQTPSHQVTQMGQEVILRCVPISNHLYFYWYRQILGQKVEFLVSFYNNEISEKSEIFDDQFSVERPDGSNFTLKIRSTKLEDSAMYFCASTLDRESGANVLTFGAGSRLTVL.

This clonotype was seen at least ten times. CDR3 protein: CASSLLGGRTEAFF. CDR3 nucleotide sequence: TGTGCCAGCAGTTTATTAGGGGGCAGGACTGAAGCTTTCTTT. The rearrangement joins TRBV27 to TRBJ1-1, with TRBD1 identical over 7 bases. This CDR3 has 14 amino acids. The V gene end was trimmed by 1 base and the J gene end by 5 bases; junction bases not matched to a gene: 4. CDR1 MNHEY and CDR2 SMNVEV come from the germline V gene (reference sequence).

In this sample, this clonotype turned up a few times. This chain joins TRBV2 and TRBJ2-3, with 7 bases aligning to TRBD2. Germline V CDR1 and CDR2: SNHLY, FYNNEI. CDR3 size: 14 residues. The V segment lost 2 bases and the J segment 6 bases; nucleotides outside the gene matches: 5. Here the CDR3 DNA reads TGTGCCAGCAGTGAATTGCGGGGGAAGGATACGCAGTATTTT. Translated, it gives CASSELRGKDTQYF.

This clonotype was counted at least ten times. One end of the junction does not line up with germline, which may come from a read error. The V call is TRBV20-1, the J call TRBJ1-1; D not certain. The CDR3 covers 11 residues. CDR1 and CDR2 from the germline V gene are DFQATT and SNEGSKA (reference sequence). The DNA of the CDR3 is TGCAGTGCTTCCCGGGCCCCGGGAGGGCTCTTT. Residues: CSASRAPGGLF.

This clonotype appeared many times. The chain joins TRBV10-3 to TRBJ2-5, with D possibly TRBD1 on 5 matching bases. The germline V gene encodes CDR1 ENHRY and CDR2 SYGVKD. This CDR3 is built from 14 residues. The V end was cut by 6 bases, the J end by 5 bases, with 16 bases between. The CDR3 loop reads CAIRTGGVDETQYF. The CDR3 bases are TGTGCCATCAGAACAGGTGGTGTTGATGAGACCCAGTACTTC.

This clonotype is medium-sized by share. The CDR3 loop is CASRRTPGTGSGAEAFF. The CDR3 DNA reads TGTGCCAGCAGGCGAACACCCGGGACAGGGTCTGGGGCTGAAGCTTTCTTT. The rearrangement links TRBV6-1 to TRBJ1-1; TRBD1 matches at 9 bases. V trimming: 6 bases; J trimming: 6 bases; junction bases outside the gene matches: 17. The CDR3 has 17 residues. CDR1 is MNHNS and CDR2 is SASEGT in the germline V gene.

CDR3 protein: CAGKSGPENSPLHF. Here the CDR3 DNA reads TGTGCCGGAAAGTCGGGGCCAGAAAATTCACCCCTCCACTTT. The rearrangement uses TRBV30 and TRBJ1-6, with D perhaps TRBD1 (5 bases). V was clipped by 8 bases and J by 7 bases, with 18 bases between them. Germline values: CDR1 GTSNPN, CDR2 SVGIG (reference sequence). This CDR3 contains 14 residues.

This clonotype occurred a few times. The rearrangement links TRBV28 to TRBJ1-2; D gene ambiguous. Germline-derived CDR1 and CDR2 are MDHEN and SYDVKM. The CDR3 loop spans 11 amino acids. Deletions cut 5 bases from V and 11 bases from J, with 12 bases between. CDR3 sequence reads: CASSPPPGYTF. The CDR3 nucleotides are TGTGCCAGCAGTCCCCCCCCGGGGTACACCTTC.

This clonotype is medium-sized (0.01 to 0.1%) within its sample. The CDR3: CASSGGGDNSPLHF. The CDR3 coding sequence is TGTGCCAGCAGCGGCGGAGGGGACAATTCACCCCTCCACTTT. The chain couples TRBV9 to TRBJ1-6; TRBD1 is a possible D gene (5 bases). The germline V gene encodes CDR1 SGDLS and CDR2 YYNGEE. The CDR3 sequence is 14 residues long. V was pared by 3 bases and J by 7 bases, with 11 bases between.

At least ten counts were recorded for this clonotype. CDR3 DNA: TGTGCCAGCAGTGAGGGGGCCACAGATACGCAGTATTTT. Translated, it gives CASSEGATDTQYF. This chain connects TRBV6-4 to TRBJ2-3; a possible D gene is TRBD1 (6 bases). The CDR3 sequence is 13 residues long. Deletions cut 3 bases from V and 2 bases from J, with 6 bases between. CDR1 and CDR2 (germline): MRHNA, SNTAGT.

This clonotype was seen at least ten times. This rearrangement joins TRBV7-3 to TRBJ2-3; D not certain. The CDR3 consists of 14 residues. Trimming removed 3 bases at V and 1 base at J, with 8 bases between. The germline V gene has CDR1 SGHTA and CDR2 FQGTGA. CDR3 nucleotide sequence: TGTGCCAGCAGCTTCCAATTCGGCACAGATACGCAGTATTTT. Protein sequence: CASSFQFGTDTQYF.

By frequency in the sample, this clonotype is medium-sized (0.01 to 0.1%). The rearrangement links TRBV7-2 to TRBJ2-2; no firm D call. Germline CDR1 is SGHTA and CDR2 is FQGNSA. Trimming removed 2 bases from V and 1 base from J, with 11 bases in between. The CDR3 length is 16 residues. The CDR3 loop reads CASSLMRLKNTGELFF. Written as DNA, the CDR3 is TGTGCCAGCAGCTTAATGCGTCTTAAGAACACCGGGGAGCTGTTTTTT.

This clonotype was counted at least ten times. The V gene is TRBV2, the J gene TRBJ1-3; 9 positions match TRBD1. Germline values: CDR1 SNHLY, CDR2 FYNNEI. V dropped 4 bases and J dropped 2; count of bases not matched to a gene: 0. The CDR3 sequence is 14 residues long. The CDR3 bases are TGTGCCAGCAGTGGACAGGGGGCTGGAAACACCATATATTTT. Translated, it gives CASSGQGAGNTIYF. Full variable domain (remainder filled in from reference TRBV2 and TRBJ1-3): EPEVTQTPSHQVTQMGQEVILRCVPISNHLYFYWYRQILGQKVEFLVSFYNNEISEKSEIFDDQFSVERPDGSNFTLKIRSTKLEDSAMYFCASSGQGAGNTIYFGEGSWLTVV.